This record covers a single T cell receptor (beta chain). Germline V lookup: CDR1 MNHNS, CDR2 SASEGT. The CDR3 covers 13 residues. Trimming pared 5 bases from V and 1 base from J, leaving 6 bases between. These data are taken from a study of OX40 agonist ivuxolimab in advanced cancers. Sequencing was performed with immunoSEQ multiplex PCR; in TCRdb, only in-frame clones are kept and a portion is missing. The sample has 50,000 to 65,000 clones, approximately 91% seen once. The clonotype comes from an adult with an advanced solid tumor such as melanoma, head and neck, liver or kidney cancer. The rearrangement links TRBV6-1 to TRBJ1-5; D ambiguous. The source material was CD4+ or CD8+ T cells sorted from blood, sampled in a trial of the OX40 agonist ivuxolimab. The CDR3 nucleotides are TGTGCCAGCAGTTGGAGCAGCAATCAGCCCCAGCATTTT. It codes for CASSWSSNQPQHF.